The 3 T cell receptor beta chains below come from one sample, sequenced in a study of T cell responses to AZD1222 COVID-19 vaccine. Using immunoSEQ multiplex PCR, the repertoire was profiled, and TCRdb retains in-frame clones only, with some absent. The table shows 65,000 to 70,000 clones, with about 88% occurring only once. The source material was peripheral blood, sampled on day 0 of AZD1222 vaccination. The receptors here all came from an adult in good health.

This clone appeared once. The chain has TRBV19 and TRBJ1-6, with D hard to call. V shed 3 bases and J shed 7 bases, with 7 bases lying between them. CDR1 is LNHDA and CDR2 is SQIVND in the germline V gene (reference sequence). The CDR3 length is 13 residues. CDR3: CASSMGGNSPLHF. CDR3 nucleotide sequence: TGTGCCAGTAGTATGGGAGGAAATTCACCCCTCCACTTT.

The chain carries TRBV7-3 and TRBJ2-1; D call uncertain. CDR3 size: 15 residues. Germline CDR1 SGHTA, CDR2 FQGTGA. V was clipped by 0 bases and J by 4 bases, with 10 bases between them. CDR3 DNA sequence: TGTGCCAGCAGCTTAACCCCTGGGTCATACAATGAGCAGTTCTTC. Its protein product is CASSLTPGSYNEQFF.

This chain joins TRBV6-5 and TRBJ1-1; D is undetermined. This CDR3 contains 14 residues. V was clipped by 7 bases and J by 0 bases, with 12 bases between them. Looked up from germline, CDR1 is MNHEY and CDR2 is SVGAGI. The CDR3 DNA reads TGTGCCAGCACCAAGACATATATGAACACTGAAGCTTTCTTT. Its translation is CASTKTYMNTEAFF.